These 32 T cell receptor beta chains came from one sample sequenced in a study of T cell responses to AZD1222 COVID-19 vaccine. Repertoires were generated with immunoSEQ multiplex PCR, while TCRdb's copy carries only in-frame clones and drops some. The data contain more than 95,000 clones, roughly 88% of them seen just once; the ten biggest clones take up over 5.5%. The starting material was peripheral blood, obtained on day 0 of AZD1222 vaccination. The receptors come from an adult in good health.

The rearrangement joins TRBV18 to TRBJ1-5; tentatively, D is TRBD1 (6 bases). Trimming removed 1 base at V and 7 bases at J, with 14 bases between. Germline lookup yields CDR1 KGHSH and CDR2 LQKENI. The CDR3 consists of 15 residues. This CDR3 reads CASSPRAGEDQPQHF. The CDR3 nucleotides are TGTGCCAGCTCACCACGGGCAGGGGAAGACCAGCCCCAGCATTTT.

CDR3 DNA sequence: TGTGCCAGCAGTGGTGGGACAGGGAATTTATTTGGCTACACCTTC. This codes for CASSGGTGNLFGYTF. The chain has TRBV28 and TRBJ1-2; 9 bases agree with TRBD1. Germline V CDR1 and CDR2: MDHEN, SYDVKM. With 5 bases clipped from V and 7 bases from J, the junction kept 11 bases outside the gene matches. The CDR3 contains 15 residues.

V is TRBV2 and J is TRBJ2-3; 9 bases are a match to TRBD1. V shed 4 bases, J shed 5 bases, and the junction held 1 base outside the gene matches. In germline, CDR1 is SNHLY, CDR2 FYNNEI. CDR3 length equals 13 residues. The CDR3 here is CASSGQGEDTQYF. The CDR3 nucleotides are TGTGCCAGCAGTGGACAGGGGGAAGATACGCAGTATTTT.

The CDR3 region has the DNA TGCAGCGCTCTGGGGGGGACGGCAGGGTCCTACGAGCAGTACTTC. This gives the protein CSALGGTAGSYEQYF. The chain carries TRBV29-1 and TRBJ2-7, with TRBD2 matching 7 bases. V lost 7 bases and J lost 1; bases outside the gene matches: 13. This CDR3 spans 15 amino acids. CDR1 is SQVTM, CDR2 ANQGSEA, per germline.

This chain connects TRBV4-3 to TRBJ2-5, with D tentatively TRBD2 (6 bases). Per the germline V gene, CDR1 is LGHNA and CDR2 is YSLEER. This CDR3 has 14 amino acids. Trimming left V 2 bases short and J 5 bases short, with 12 bases between. DNA for the CDR3: TGCGCCAGCAGCCAAAGGTGGGGGGAGGAGACCCAGTACTTC. This gives the protein CASSQRWGEETQYF.

The CDR3 loop is CASSWGGAGAGGYTF. The CDR3 bases are TGTGCCAGCAGTTGGGGGGGGGCAGGGGCGGGTGGCTACACCTTC. J is TRBJ1-2 and V is TRBV27; D possibly corresponds to TRBD1 (6 bases). CDR3 size: 15 residues. Looked up from germline, CDR1 is MNHEY and CDR2 is SMNVEV (reference sequence). Trimming took 4 bases from V and 7 from J, leaving 19 bases between them.

The rearrangement joins TRBV10-3 to TRBJ2-1; D might be TRBD2 (6 bases). CDR3 length equals 13 residues. Germline V gene lookup returns CDR1 ENHRY and CDR2 SYGVKD. V dropped 7 bases and J dropped 7 bases, with 14 bases sitting between them. The CDR3 nucleotides are TGTGCCATCAACGGGGCGGGGAGGAATGAGCAGTTCTTC. Protein: CAINGAGRNEQFF.

The V and J genes are TRBV4-1 and TRBJ2-2; 7 bases agree with TRBD2. V lost 0 bases to trimming and J lost 5 bases; unmatched junction nucleotides: 3. CDR3 length equals 15 residues. Germline V gene sequence: CDR1 MGHRA, CDR2 YSYEKL. The CDR3 sequence is CASSQEGRATGELFF. The DNA of the CDR3 is TGCGCCAGCAGCCAAGAAGGGAGGGCAACCGGGGAGCTGTTTTTT.

This chain joins TRBV6-1 and TRBJ2-1, with 9 bases identical to TRBD2. The CDR3 spans 16 residues. After removal of 2 bases from V and 4 bases from J, the junction contained 6 bases not matched to a gene. The germline V gene encodes CDR1 MNHNS and CDR2 SASEGT. CDR3 sequence: CASSEFGLAGYNEQFF. The CDR3 region has the DNA TGTGCCAGCAGTGAATTTGGTCTAGCGGGGTACAATGAGCAGTTCTTC.

V usage is TRBV11-2 and J usage is TRBJ1-1; TRBD1 might be the D (6 bases). The CDR3 is 15 residues long. The germline CDR1 and CDR2 sequences are SGHAT and FQNNGV. The V gene lost 3 bases and the J gene lost 0 bases, with 11 bases spanning the gap. CDR3 sequence (DNA): TGTGCCAGCAGCTTTGGAGGACAGATGAACACTGAAGCTTTCTTT. This codes for CASSFGGQMNTEAFF.

The V gene is TRBV5-8, the J gene TRBJ2-6; D is uncertain. The germline V gene encodes CDR1 SGHTS and CDR2 YDEGEE. Trimming took off 1 base at V and 0 bases at J, with 5 bases between the two ends. The CDR3 extends over 15 amino acids. DNA of the CDR3: TGTGCCAGCAGCTTGCGAATCTCTGGGGCCAACGTCCTGACTTTC. This codes for CASSLRISGANVLTF.

Only a few counts were recorded for this clone. The chain employs TRBV6-1 and TRBJ1-6; TRBD1 might be the D (6 bases). V was shortened by 2 bases and J by 7 bases, with 27 bases between the two germline ends. The V gene's germline CDR1 is MNHNS and CDR2 SASEGT. The CDR3 runs to 20 residues. For the CDR3, the DNA is TGTGCCAGCAGTGAATTGCGGGGGGCATTCCGGGCTCAATTCAATTCACCCCTCCACTTT. Amino acid sequence: CASSELRGAFRAQFNSPLHF.

The chain combines TRBV11-2 with TRBJ1-2, with D unresolved. Looked up from germline, CDR1 is SGHAT and CDR2 is FQNNGV. The CDR3 length is 14 residues. V lost 1 base and J lost 5, with 11 bases in between. CDR3 amino acids: CASSLVAPDYGYTF. DNA of the CDR3: TGTGCCAGCAGCTTAGTGGCGCCGGATTATGGCTACACCTTC.

The genes are TRBV6-6 and TRBJ2-1; 8 bases fit TRBD2. The CDR3 length is 15 residues. Germline assignment: CDR1 MNHNY and CDR2 SVGAGI (reference sequence). V lost 5 bases to trimming and J lost 5 bases; unmatched junction nucleotides: 8. Here the CDR3 reads CASSRRAGANNEQFF. The CDR3 coding sequence is TGTGCCAGCAGTCGCAGAGCGGGGGCCAACAATGAGCAGTTCTTC.

A word on this clone: Other DNA sequences within the sample encode an identical CDR3. The chain recombines TRBV18 with TRBJ2-7; D call uncertain. Trimming stripped 3 bases from V and 3 bases from J, with 12 bases between. The CDR3 is 14 residues long. Germline CDR1 KGHSH, CDR2 LQKENI. Here the CDR3 DNA reads TGTGCCAGCTCACCGACGAGTGGGGACTACGAGCAGTACTTC. Translating gives CASSPTSGDYEQYF.

The chain joins TRBV7-9 to TRBJ2-1; D may be TRBD1 or TRBD2 (5 bases each). Germline V gene data show CDR1 as SEHNR and CDR2 as FQNEAQ (reference sequence). Deletions cut 5 bases from V and 5 bases from J, with 19 bases between. This CDR3 contains 16 residues. The CDR3 DNA reads TGTGCCAGCAGCCCCCCGGGACCCACCACGAACAATGAGCAGTTCTTC. As protein: CASSPPGPTTNNEQFF.

The J gene is TRBJ1-2, the V gene TRBV28; no clear D. CDR3 length: 13 residues. Deletions cut 3 bases from V and 7 bases from J, with 12 bases between. Germline CDR1 is MDHEN and CDR2 is SYDVKM. CDR3 DNA: TGTGCCAGCAGTTTGAGCTACGGTACTGGCTACACCTTC. It codes for CASSLSYGTGYTF.

The chain has TRBV27 and TRBJ1-4; 10 nucleotides agree with TRBD1. This CDR3 has 17 residues. After removal of 5 bases from V and 0 bases from J, the junction contained 6 bases not matched to a gene. CDR1 and CDR2 from the germline V gene are MNHEY and SMNVEV (reference sequence). The CDR3 protein is CASSRRQGAATNEKLFF. The CDR3 DNA reads as TGTGCCAGCAGTAGGCGACAGGGGGCAGCAACTAATGAAAAACTGTTTTTT.

V is TRBV30 and J is TRBJ1-3; TRBD1 matches at 7 bases. V shed 3 bases, J shed 2 bases, and the junction held 7 bases outside the gene matches. The CDR3 covers 15 residues. Germline V CDR1 and CDR2: GTSNPN, SVGIG (reference sequence). CDR3 amino acids: CAWRDDRATGNTIYF. CDR3 in DNA: TGTGCCTGGAGGGACGACAGGGCTACTGGAAACACCATATATTTT.

The J gene is TRBJ1-1, the V gene TRBV19, with D unresolved. Germline CDR1 LNHDA, CDR2 SQIVND (reference sequence). The CDR3 consists of 13 residues. Trimming pared 2 bases from V and 2 bases from J, leaving 6 bases between. The CDR3 coding sequence is TGTGCCAGTAGTATAAATTCAAACACTGAAGCTTTCTTT. Residues: CASSINSNTEAFF.

The V call is TRBV10-3, the J call TRBJ2-1, with D maybe TRBD2 (5 bases). Germline CDR1 ENHRY, CDR2 SYGVKD. V was cut by 11 bases and J by 5 bases, with 10 bases left in between. CDR3 length: 11 residues. The CDR3 spells CAVGADNEQFF. DNA for the CDR3: TGTGCCGTGGGAGCGGACAATGAGCAGTTCTTC.

The rearrangement joins TRBV19 to TRBJ2-1, with D tentatively TRBD1 or TRBD2 (5 bases each). V gave up 3 bases and J gave up 8 bases, with 17 bases separating them. Germline values: CDR1 LNHDA, CDR2 SQIVND (reference sequence). The CDR3 sequence is 15 residues long. CDR3 in DNA: TGTGCCAGTAGTATTGGGGGATCGGGTGGCGATGAGCAGTTCTTC. Its protein product is CASSIGGSGGDEQFF.

The chain carries TRBV4-1 and TRBJ2-4; D is uncertain. The CDR3 is 13 amino acids. CDR1 is MGHRA and CDR2 is YSYEKL in the germline V gene. Between the trimmed V and J ends, which lost 3 bases and 8 bases, there was a span of 11 bases. The CDR3 protein is CASSQSGWDIQYF. DNA of the CDR3: TGCGCCAGCAGCCAGAGTGGTTGGGACATTCAGTACTTC.

This clone was picked up a small number of times. The chain combines TRBV7-9 with TRBJ2-5; 7 bases match TRBD2. CDR1 SEHNR and CDR2 FQNEAQ come from the germline V gene (reference sequence). This CDR3 region has 14 residues. After removal of 5 bases from V and 2 bases from J, the junction contained 5 bases not matched to a gene. The CDR3 nucleotides are TGTGCCAGCAGCACTGGGGGACTACAAGAGACCCAGTACTTC. Its translation is CASSTGGLQETQYF.

CDR3 sequence reads: CSVEGQSMPGELFF. The CDR3 nucleotides are TGCAGCGTTGAAGGGCAGTCTATGCCCGGGGAGCTGTTTTTT. This sequence joins TRBV29-1 and TRBJ2-2; unclear D gene. Germline values: CDR1 SQVTM, CDR2 ANQGSEA. The ends were cut back, 1 base at V and 6 bases at J, with 12 bases in the middle. There are 14 residues in the CDR3.

CDR3 loop: CASAGTGSDNEQFF. The CDR3 DNA reads as TGTGCCAGCGCCGGGACAGGGTCAGACAATGAGCAGTTCTTC. The genes are TRBV18 and TRBJ2-1, with 9 bases that match TRBD1. The CDR3 spans 14 residues. The V gene end was trimmed by 8 bases and the J gene end by 5 bases; junction bases not matched to a gene: 7. Per germline, CDR1 KGHSH and CDR2 LQKENI.

This chain connects TRBV29-1 to TRBJ1-1, with D unresolved. This CDR3 is 13 amino acids long. The V end was cut by 4 bases, the J end by 0 bases, with 9 bases between. Germline lookup yields CDR1 SQVTM and CDR2 ANQGSEA. CDR3 in DNA: TGCAGCGTTGGTACGGGAATGAACACTGAAGCTTTCTTT. Protein: CSVGTGMNTEAFF.

The gene calls are TRBV28 and TRBJ2-1; D unclear. Trimming took off 7 bases at V and 4 bases at J, with 11 bases between the two ends. This CDR3 is built from 13 residues. Germline V gives CDR1 MDHEN, CDR2 SYDVKM. CDR3 loop: CASNTPGYNEQFF. CDR3 DNA: TGTGCCAGCAACACACCCGGTTACAATGAGCAGTTCTTC.

This chain links TRBV10-3 with TRBJ2-7; weak D call: TRBD1 (6 bases). V was trimmed by 4 bases and J by 4 bases, leaving 11 bases between them. The germline V gene has CDR1 ENHRY and CDR2 SYGVKD. CDR3 size: 13 residues. The CDR3: CAISAGVEYEQYF. The CDR3 nucleotides are TGTGCCATCAGTGCAGGGGTCGAGTACGAGCAGTACTTC.

J is TRBJ1-1 and V is TRBV3-1 (or the pseudogene TRBV3-2), with 8 bases identical to TRBD1. The CDR3 is made up of 13 amino acids. The J segment lost 5 bases and the V segment lost 7 bases, leaving 6 bases of the junction unmatched. Germline assignment: CDR1 LGHDT and CDR2 YNNKEL (reference sequence). The CDR3 spells CASTLRTGTEAFF. CDR3 bases: TGTGCCAGCACCTTGCGGACAGGGACTGAAGCTTTCTTT.

In its sample, this clone was seen once. The genes are TRBV6-2 or TRBV6-3 and TRBJ1-1; D remains unclear. This CDR3 spans 12 amino acids. Trimming removed 4 bases at V and 11 bases at J, with 14 bases between. Germline CDR1 and CDR2: MNHEY and SVGEGT. The CDR3 sequence: CASSFSFLAAFF. The CDR3 coding sequence is TGTGCCAGCAGTTTCTCTTTTCTTGCGGCTTTCTTT.

The rearrangement uses TRBV10-1 and TRBJ2-7; the D gene is possibly TRBD1 (5 bases). The CDR3 runs to 13 residues. The V gene lost 6 bases and the J gene lost 5 bases, with 14 bases spanning the gap. Germline V gene sequence: CDR1 WNHNN, CDR2 SYGVQD (reference sequence). The CDR3 DNA sequence: TGCGCCAGCAGCCCTATACAGGCCGACGAGCAGTACTTC. This sequence encodes CASSPIQADEQYF.